This TCR beta chain originates from a study of OX40 agonist ivuxolimab in advanced cancers. Study-wide results and limits: Partial responders treated at 0.1-3.0 mg/kg exhibited clonal expansion among the lowest measured.

Some clones are missing from TCRdb's copy, which holds only in-frame ones; the method was immunoSEQ multiplex PCR. The table includes 38,000 or so clones, around 87% detected once. Notes on this clone: Its antigen is still unknown.

With 2 bases removed from V and 11 bases from J, the gap between germline ends came to 9 bases. This CDR3 has 11 residues. Germline V gives CDR1 MDHEN, CDR2 SYDVKM. Sample: CD4+ or CD8+ T cells sorted from blood, taken in a trial of the OX40 agonist ivuxolimab. This chain uses TRBV28 with TRBJ1-1, with D tentatively TRBD1 (5 bases). The sequence was collected from an adult with an advanced solid tumor such as melanoma, head and neck, liver or kidney cancer. In DNA form, the CDR3 reads TGTGCCAGCAGTTTAGGGACTAGGGCTTTCTTT. Residues: CASSLGTRAFF.